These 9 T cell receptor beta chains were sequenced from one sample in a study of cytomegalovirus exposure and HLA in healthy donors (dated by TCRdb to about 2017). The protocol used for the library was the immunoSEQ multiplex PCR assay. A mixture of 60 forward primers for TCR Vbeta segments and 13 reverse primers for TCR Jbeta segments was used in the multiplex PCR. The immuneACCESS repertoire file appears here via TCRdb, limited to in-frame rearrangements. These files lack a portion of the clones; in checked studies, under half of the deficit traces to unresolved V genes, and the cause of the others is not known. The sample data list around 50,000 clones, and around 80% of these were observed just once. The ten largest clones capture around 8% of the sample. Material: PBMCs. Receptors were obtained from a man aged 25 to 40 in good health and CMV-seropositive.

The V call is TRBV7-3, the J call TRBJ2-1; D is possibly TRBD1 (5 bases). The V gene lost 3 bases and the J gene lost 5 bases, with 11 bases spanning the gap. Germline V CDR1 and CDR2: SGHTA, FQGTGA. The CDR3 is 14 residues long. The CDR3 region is CASSFSSGNNEQFF. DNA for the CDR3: TGTGCCAGCAGCTTCAGTTCAGGGAACAATGAGCAGTTCTTC.

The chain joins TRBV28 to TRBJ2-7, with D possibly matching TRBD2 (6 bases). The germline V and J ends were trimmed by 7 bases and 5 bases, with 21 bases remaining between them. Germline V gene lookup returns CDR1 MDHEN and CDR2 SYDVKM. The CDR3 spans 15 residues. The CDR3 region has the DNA TGTGCCAGCACCGCGGTGGAGGGTCCGAGCAACGAGCAGTACTTC. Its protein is CASTAVEGPSNEQYF.

Here the CDR3 DNA reads TGCGCCAGCAGCTGGACTAGCGGGGGGTACAATGAGCAGTTCTTC. Amino acids: CASSWTSGGYNEQFF. This chain joins TRBV5-1 and TRBJ2-1; 14 nucleotides align to TRBD2. V lost 3 bases to trimming and J lost 4 bases; unmatched junction nucleotides: 0. This CDR3 is 15 amino acids long. The germline gives CDR1 SGHRS, CDR2 YFSETQ.

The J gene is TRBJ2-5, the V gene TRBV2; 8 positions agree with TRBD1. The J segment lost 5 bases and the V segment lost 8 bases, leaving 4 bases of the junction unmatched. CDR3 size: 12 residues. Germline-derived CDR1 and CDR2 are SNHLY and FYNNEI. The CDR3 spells CASLQGGETQYF. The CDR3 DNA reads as TGTGCCAGCTTACAGGGGGGCGAGACCCAGTACTTC.

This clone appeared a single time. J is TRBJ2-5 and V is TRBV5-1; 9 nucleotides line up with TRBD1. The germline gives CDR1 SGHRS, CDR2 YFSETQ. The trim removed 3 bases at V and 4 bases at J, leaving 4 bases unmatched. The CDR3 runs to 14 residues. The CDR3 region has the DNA TGCGCCAGCAGCTGGGGACAGGGACGAGAGACCCAGTACTTC. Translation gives CASSWGQGRETQYF.

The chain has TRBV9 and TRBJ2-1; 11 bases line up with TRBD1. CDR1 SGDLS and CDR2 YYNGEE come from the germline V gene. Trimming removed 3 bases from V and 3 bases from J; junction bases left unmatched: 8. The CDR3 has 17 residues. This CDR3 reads CASSGEGGQGDYNEQFF. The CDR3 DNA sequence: TGTGCCAGCAGCGGAGAGGGGGGACAGGGGGACTACAATGAGCAGTTCTTC.

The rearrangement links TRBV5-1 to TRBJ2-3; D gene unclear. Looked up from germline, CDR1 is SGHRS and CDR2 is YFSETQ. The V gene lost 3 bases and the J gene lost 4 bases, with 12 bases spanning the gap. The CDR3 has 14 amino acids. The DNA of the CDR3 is TGCGCCAGCAGCTCAGTATCGAGGCCAGATACGCAGTATTTT. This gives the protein CASSSVSRPDTQYF.

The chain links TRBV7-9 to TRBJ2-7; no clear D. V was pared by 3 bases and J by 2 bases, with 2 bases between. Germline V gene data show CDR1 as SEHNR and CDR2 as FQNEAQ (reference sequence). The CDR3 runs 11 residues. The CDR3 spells CASSFTYEQYF. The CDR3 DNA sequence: TGTGCCAGCAGCTTTACCTACGAGCAGTACTTC.

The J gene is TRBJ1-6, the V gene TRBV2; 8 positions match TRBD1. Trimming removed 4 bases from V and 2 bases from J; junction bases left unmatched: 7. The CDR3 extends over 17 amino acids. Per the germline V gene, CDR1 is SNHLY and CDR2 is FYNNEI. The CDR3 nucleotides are TGTGCCAGCAGTGCCAGGGGGCGCGGGGCCTATAATTCACCCCTCCACTTT. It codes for CASSARGRGAYNSPLHF.